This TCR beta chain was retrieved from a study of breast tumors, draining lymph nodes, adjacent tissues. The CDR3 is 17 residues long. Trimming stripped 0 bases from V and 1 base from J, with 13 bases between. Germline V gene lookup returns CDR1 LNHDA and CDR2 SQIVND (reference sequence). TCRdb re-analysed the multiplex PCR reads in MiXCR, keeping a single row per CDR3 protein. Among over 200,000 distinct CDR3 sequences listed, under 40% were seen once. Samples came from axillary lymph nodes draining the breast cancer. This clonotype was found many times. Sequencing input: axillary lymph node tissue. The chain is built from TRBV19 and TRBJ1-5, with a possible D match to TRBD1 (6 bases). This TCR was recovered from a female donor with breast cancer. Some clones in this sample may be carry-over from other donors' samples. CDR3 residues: CASSIDSRGKSNQPQHF. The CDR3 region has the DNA TGTGCCAGTAGTATAGATTCCAGGGGAAAGAGCAATCAGCCCCAGCATTTT.